The sequence of this T cell receptor beta chain was determined in a study of CD8 T cells in ankylosing spondylitis. Study-level points and caveats: Seemingly distinctive of ankylosing spondylitis blood was a TCR beta motif formed by eight highly homologous variants. Disease-associated clones were reportedly significantly overrepresented in matched ankylosing spondylitis synovial fluid. Earlier work had already found some motif variants in reactive arthritis synovial fluid and blood.

Of note for this clonotype: Its target is not known.

As the method for making TCR beta libraries, quantitative 5'-RACE with molecular barcodes was used. TCRdb re-called the 5' RACE reads with MiXCR, one entry per CDR3 protein. This sample has approximately 550,000 distinct CDR3 sequences, with roughly 12% found just once. Germline CDR1 reads SGHAT; CDR2 reads FQNNGV. Trimming left V 7 bases short and J 7 bases short, with 14 bases between. CDR3 length equals 12 residues. The material sequenced was blood, either unsorted or a sorted T cell fraction (not recorded which). The chain is built from TRBV11-2 and TRBJ2-7, with D tentatively TRBD1 (6 bases). This TCR was sampled from a male donor with ankylosing spondylitis. In DNA, the CDR3 is TGTGCCAGCACCTCAGGGGCCGGGGAGCAGTACGTC. It yields the protein CASTSGAGEQYV.